This paragraph reports one TCR beta chain. No antigen is known for it. Base qualities are missing; no much larger clone stands one base away. Deletion took 4 bases off V and 7 bases off J, with a span of 11 bases between the germline ends. The germline V gene encodes CDR1 SNHLY and CDR2 FYNNEI. Reading from cysteine to phenylalanine, the CDR3 counts 14 amino acids. Just CDR3 DNA is preserved here, 42 bases in frame from base 1. This sample was included in a study of blood T cell repertoires in COVID-19 (dated by TCRdb to the early 2020s). General notes on the study: The collaborator samples originated in the United States, Italy and Spain and spanned the acute and convalescent phases of COVID-19. The prospective study material was composed of cDNA or gDNA derived from T cells, B-cell-depleted T cells, or PBMCs. Deeply sampled blood TCRbeta repertoires from subjects exposed to, actively infected with, or recovered from COVID-19 were included in the dataset. The repertoires were released in a freely available public database intended as a resource for research on the immune response to SARS-CoV-2. The samples were drawn from two sources: the first 160 participants of the ongoing ImmuneRACE study, and 950 to 1,500 subjects contributed by 6 global collaborators. Nearly every sample came with metadata listing a de-identified subject ID, COVID-19 status, age in years and sex. Where available, HLA class I and class II types were obtained from metadata supplied by the sample provider rather than from assay-based typing.

The immunoSEQ Assay, a bias-controlled multiplex PCR, was used to amplify TCRbeta CDR3 regions from genomic DNA. Per the original workflow: The number of nucleated cells in each sample was estimated from the amplification of reference gene primers within the assay. Sequence reads were collapsed and filtered to measure the absolute abundance of every unique TCRbeta CDR3 rearrangement. For each sample, productive Simpson clonality was calculated as the square root of Simpson's diversity index over productive rearrangements. TCRdb obtained this table from immuneACCESS and retained in-frame rearrangements with V and J assigned. These tables miss some clones; where compared with another copy, unresolved V genes account for less than half of the shortfall, and the remainder is unexplained. V and J calls and clone size are those listed in that table; D and trimming were worked out from the DNA. The sample has about 310,000 clones on record, 80% to 90% of them singletons. The ten largest clones capture 2.2% of the sample.

Overall study outcomes, separate from this receptor: How much clinical and demographic metadata was included differed by source and by participant, and the metadata was provided uncurated.

Enrolling through a virtual design, the prospective study's participants ranged in age from roughly 18 to 100 years and lived across some 23 United States geographic areas. Cohort assignment in the prospective study relied on participant-reported clinical history from a screening survey and a study questionnaire. For ImmuneRACE Cohort 3, a participant was defined as recovered based on two consecutive negative NP/OP PCR tests, clearance by a healthcare professional, or resolution of symptoms. In the prospective study, mobile phlebotomists collected whole blood, serum and a nasopharyngeal or oropharyngeal swab from each participant. Participants in the prospective study had the option to provide additional blood draws and questionnaires over an approximately 2-month period. Blood samples from the prospective study were shipped frozen or at room temperature prior to DNA extraction.

The V and J genes are TRBV2 and TRBJ1-6, with TRBD1 as a weak D call on 6 bases. This clonotype was obtained from a man aged 25 to 45 who had recovered from COVID-19. Sequenced material: PBMCs or T cells enriched from blood (not recorded which). The DNA sequence reads TGTGCCAGCAGTGGTCTGGGGGCCAATTCACCCCTCCACTTT. The encoded protein is CASSGLGANSPLHF.